This passage covers 10 T cell receptor beta chains from one sample sequenced in a study of OX40 agonist ivuxolimab in advanced cancers. The table came from immunoSEQ multiplex PCR; TCRdb's copy has only in-frame clones and leaves some out. The sample holds roughly 110,000 clones, about nine tenths seen once. The sample in question was CD4+ or CD8+ T cells sorted from blood, obtained in a trial of the OX40 agonist ivuxolimab. Source of these receptors: an adult with an advanced solid tumor such as melanoma, head and neck, liver or kidney cancer.

This clone was picked up one time. This chain connects TRBV18 to TRBJ2-3, with 9 bases matching TRBD2. Germline CDR1 and CDR2: KGHSH and LQKENI. The CDR3 totals 15 residues. Trimming took 6 bases from V and 2 from J; bases not matched to a gene: 6. Here the CDR3 reads CASSSSGVVTDTQYF. The CDR3, as DNA: TGTGCCAGCTCTTCTAGCGGGGTTGTCACAGATACGCAGTATTTT.

The rearrangement links TRBV27 to TRBJ1-5; no reliable D call. Germline CDR1 reads MNHEY; CDR2 reads SMNVEV (reference sequence). The length of the CDR3 is 13 residues. V was shortened by 5 bases and J by 5 bases, with 10 bases between the two germline ends. The chain's CDR3 is CASSHSEDQPQHF. For the CDR3, the DNA is TGTGCCAGCAGTCACTCGGAGGATCAGCCCCAGCATTTT.

There are a few counts of this clone. V usage is TRBV7-2 and J usage is TRBJ2-7; tentatively, D is TRBD1 or TRBD2 (5 bases each). The CDR3 covers 16 residues. V was shortened by 6 bases and J by 4 bases, with 22 bases between the two germline ends. Germline CDR1 and CDR2: SGHTA and FQGNSA. The CDR3 reads CASSRGTADGGYEQYF. The CDR3 coding sequence is TGTGCCAGCAGTCGAGGGACCGCGGACGGTGGGTACGAGCAGTACTTC.

This chain links TRBV5-1 with TRBJ1-5; the D gene is possibly TRBD1 (5 bases). From germline, CDR1 is SGHRS and CDR2 YFSETQ. Trimming shortened V by 4 bases and J by 5 bases, and 16 bases separated the two germline ends. The CDR3 is 15 amino acids. CDR3 sequence (DNA): TGCGCCAGCAGCATGTCAGGGCGCGGGGATCAGCCCCAGCATTTT. It translates to CASSMSGRGDQPQHF.

This clone was observed once. The gene calls are TRBV7-2 and TRBJ1-1; D not certain. Trimming cost V 3 bases and J 4 bases, with 6 bases left between them. Germline loops: CDR1 SGHTA, CDR2 FQGNSA. The CDR3 runs to 12 residues. The DNA of the CDR3 is TGTGCCAGCAGCTTGAGAGGCACTGAAGCTTTCTTT. This encodes CASSLRGTEAFF. The full variable domain, rest sourced from reference TRBV7-2 and TRBJ1-1, is GAGVSQSPSNKVTEKGKDVELRCDPISGHTALYWYRQSLGQGLEFLIYFQGNSAPDKSGLPSDRFSAERTGGSVSTLTIQRTQQEDSAVYLCASSLRGTEAFFGQGTRLTVV.

The V and J genes are TRBV19 and TRBJ2-5, with TRBD2 identical over 10 bases. V lost 6 bases, J lost 3 bases, and 1 base stayed unmatched. The length of the CDR3 is 13 residues. Germline-derived CDR1 and CDR2 are LNHDA and SQIVND (reference sequence). The CDR3 spells CASRTSGEETQYF. Written as DNA, the CDR3 is TGTGCCAGTAGAACTAGCGGGGAAGAGACCCAGTACTTC.

V and J are TRBV7-9 and TRBJ1-5; D may be TRBD1 (5 bases). V lost 2 bases to trimming and J lost 2 bases, with 13 bases between them. The CDR3 loop spans 16 amino acids. Germline V gene sequence: CDR1 SEHNR, CDR2 FQNEAQ (reference sequence). The CDR3 is CASSLWRGSGNQPQHF. CDR3 DNA: TGTGCCAGCAGCTTATGGAGGGGCTCGGGCAATCAGCCCCAGCATTTT.

The count of this clone is one. The V gene is TRBV4-3, the J gene TRBJ2-7; TRBD2 matches at 8 bases. Per germline, CDR1 LGHNA and CDR2 YSLEER. The CDR3 is 15 amino acids. J lost 6 bases, V lost 1 base, and 8 bases had no gene match. The CDR3 reads CASSQVAGGGSEQYF. Written as DNA, the CDR3 is TGCGCCAGCAGCCAAGTGGCGGGGGGAGGGTCCGAGCAGTACTTC.

The chain employs TRBV18 and TRBJ1-1; TRBD1 agrees at 9 bases. The CDR3 loop spans 17 amino acids. J lost 5 bases, V lost 0 bases, and 10 bases had no gene match. Germline loops: CDR1 KGHSH, CDR2 LQKENI. In nucleotides, the CDR3 is TGTGCCAGCTCACCACCGGGACAGGGTGGTTTTAGGACTGAAGCTTTCTTT. Protein product: CASSPPGQGGFRTEAFF.

This CDR3 is CASSPQGTLGNQPQHF. DNA of the CDR3: TGTGCCAGTAGCCCCCAGGGCACCCTTGGCAATCAGCCCCAGCATTTT. The chain combines TRBV19 with TRBJ1-5, with D tentatively TRBD1 (5 bases). The V end was cut by 6 bases, the J end by 2 bases, with 17 bases between. Germline V CDR1 and CDR2: LNHDA, SQIVND (reference sequence). The CDR3 totals 16 residues.